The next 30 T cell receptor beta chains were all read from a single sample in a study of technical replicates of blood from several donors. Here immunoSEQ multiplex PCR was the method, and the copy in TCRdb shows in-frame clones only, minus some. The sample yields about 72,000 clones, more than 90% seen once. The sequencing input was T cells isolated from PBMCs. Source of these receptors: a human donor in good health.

CDR3 sequence reads: CAWERQGYSYEQYF. The CDR3 DNA is TGTGCCTGGGAAAGACAGGGGTATTCCTACGAGCAGTACTTC. This chain connects TRBV30 to TRBJ2-7, with TRBD1 matching 8 bases. The CDR3 is made up of 14 amino acids. With 5 bases clipped from V and 1 base from J, the junction kept 7 bases outside the gene matches. Germline lookup yields CDR1 GTSNPN and CDR2 SVGIG (reference sequence). Filled out from reference TRBV30 and TRBJ2-7, the complete variable domain reads SQTIHQWPATLVQPVGSPLSLECTVEGTSNPNLYWYRQAAGRGLQLLFYSVGIGQISSEVPQNLSASRPQDRQFILSSKKLLLSDSGFYLCAWERQGYSYEQYFGPGTRLTVT.

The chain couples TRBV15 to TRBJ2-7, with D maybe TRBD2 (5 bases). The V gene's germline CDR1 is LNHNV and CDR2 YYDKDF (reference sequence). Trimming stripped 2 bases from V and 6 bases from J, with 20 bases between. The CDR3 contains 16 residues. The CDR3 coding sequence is TGTGCCACCAGCAGACCGGAAGCAAGCCTCCGGGGCGAGCAGTACTTC. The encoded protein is CATSRPEASLRGEQYF.

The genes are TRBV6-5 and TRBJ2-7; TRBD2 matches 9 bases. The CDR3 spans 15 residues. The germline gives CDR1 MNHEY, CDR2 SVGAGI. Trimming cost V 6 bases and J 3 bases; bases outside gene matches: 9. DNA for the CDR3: TGTGCCAGCAGATTTTTTAGCGGGAGAGGCTACGAGCAGTACTTC. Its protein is CASRFFSGRGYEQYF.

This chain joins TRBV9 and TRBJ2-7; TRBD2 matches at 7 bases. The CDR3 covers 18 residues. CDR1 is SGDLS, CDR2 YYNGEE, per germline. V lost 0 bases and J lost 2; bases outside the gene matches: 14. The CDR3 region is CASSVGGRLAEKPYEQYF. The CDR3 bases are TGTGCCAGCAGCGTAGGGGGCCGCCTAGCGGAAAAGCCCTACGAGCAGTACTTC.

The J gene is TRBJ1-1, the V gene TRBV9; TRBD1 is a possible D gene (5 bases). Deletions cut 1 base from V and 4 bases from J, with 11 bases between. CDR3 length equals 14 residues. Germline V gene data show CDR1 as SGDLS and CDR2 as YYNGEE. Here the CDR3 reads CASSVQSDSTEAFF. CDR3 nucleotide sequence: TGTGCCAGCAGCGTACAGTCCGACAGCACTGAAGCTTTCTTT.

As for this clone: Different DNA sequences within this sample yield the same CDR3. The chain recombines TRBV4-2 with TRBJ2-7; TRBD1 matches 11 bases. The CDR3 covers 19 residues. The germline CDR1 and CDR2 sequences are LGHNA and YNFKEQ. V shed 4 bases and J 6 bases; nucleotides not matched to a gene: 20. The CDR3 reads CASSPVESRTGGFSSEQYF. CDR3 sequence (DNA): TGTGCCAGCAGCCCGGTCGAATCGAGGACAGGGGGCTTTTCTAGCGAGCAGTACTTC.

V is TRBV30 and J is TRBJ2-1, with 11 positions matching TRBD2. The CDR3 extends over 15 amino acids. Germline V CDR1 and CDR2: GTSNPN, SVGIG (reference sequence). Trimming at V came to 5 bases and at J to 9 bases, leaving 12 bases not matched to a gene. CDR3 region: CAWGGTSGGSGEQFF. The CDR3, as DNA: TGTGCCTGGGGGGGGACTAGCGGTGGGTCGGGTGAGCAGTTCTTC. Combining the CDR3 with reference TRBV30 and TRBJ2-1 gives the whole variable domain SQTIHQWPATLVQPVGSPLSLECTVEGTSNPNLYWYRQAAGRGLQLLFYSVGIGQISSEVPQNLSASRPQDRQFILSSKKLLLSDSGFYLCAWGGTSGGSGEQFFGPGTRLTVL.

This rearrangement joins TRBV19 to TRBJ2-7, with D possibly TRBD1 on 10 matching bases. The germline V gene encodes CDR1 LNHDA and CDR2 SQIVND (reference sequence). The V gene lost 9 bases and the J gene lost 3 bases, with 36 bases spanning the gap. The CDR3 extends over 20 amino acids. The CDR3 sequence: CARSGTGDNSGREGYYEQYF. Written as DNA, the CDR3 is TGTGCCAGATCCGGGACAGGGGATAATAGCGGGAGAGAGGGGTACTACGAGCAGTACTTC.

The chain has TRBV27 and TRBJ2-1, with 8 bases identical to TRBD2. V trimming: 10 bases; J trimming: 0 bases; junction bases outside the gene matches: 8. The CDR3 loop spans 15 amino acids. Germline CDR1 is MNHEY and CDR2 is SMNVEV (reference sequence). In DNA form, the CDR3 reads TGTGCCACCCGTCTGAGCGGGAGCTCCTACAATGAGCAGTTCTTC. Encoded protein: CATRLSGSSYNEQFF.

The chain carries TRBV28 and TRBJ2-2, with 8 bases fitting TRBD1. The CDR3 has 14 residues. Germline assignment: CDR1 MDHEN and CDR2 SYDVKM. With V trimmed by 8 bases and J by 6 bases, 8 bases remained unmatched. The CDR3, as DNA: TGTGCCAGCGGCCTCCCAGGGGGCGCCGGGGAGCTGTTTTTT. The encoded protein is CASGLPGGAGELFF.

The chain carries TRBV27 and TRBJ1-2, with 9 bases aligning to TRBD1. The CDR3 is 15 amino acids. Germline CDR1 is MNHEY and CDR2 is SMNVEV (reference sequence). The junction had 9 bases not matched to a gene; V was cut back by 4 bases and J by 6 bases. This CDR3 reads CASSSRTGEGNGYTF. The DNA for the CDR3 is TGTGCCAGCAGTTCCAGGACAGGGGAGGGGAATGGCTACACCTTC.

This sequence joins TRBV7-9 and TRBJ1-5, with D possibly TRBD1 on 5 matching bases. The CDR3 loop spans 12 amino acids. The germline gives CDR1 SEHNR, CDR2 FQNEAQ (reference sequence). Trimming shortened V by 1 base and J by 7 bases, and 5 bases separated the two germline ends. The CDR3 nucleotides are TGTGCCAGCAGCTTAGGACAGCAGCCCCAGCATTTT. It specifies CASSLGQQPQHF.

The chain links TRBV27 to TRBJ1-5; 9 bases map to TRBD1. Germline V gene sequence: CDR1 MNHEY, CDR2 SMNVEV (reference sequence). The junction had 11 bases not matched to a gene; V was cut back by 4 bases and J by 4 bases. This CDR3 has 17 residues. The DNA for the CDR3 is TGTGCCAGCAGTTCCTTTGGGACAGGGAAATTGAATCAGCCCCAGCATTTT. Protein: CASSSFGTGKLNQPQHF.

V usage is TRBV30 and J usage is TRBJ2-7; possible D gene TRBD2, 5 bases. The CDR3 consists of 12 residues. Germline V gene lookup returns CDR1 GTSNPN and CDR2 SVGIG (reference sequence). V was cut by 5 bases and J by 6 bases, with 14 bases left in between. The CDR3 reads CAWDSYSGEQYF. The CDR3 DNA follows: TGTGCCTGGGATTCATACAGCGGCGAGCAGTACTTC. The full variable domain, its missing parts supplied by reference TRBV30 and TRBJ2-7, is SQTIHQWPATLVQPVGSPLSLECTVEGTSNPNLYWYRQAAGRGLQLLFYSVGIGQISSEVPQNLSASRPQDRQFILSSKKLLLSDSGFYLCAWDSYSGEQYFGPGTRLTVT.

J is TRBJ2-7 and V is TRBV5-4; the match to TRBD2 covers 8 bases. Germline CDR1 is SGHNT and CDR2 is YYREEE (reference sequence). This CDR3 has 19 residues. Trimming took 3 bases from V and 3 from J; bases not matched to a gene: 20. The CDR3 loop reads CASSSPPGQELAVHYEQYF. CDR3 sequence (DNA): TGTGCCAGCAGCTCCCCTCCTGGGCAGGAACTAGCGGTACACTACGAGCAGTACTTC.

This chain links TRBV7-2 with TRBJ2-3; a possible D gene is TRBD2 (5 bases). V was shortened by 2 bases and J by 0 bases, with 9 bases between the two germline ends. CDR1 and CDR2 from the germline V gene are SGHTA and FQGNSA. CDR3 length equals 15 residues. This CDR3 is CASSLTRASTDTQYF. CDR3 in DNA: TGTGCCAGCAGCTTAACGCGGGCAAGCACAGATACGCAGTATTTT.

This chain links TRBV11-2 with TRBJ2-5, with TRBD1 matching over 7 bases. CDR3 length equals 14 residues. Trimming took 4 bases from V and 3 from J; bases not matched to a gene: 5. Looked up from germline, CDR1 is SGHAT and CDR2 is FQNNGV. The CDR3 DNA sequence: TGTGCCAGCAGCTACAGGGGAGTGGAAGAGACCCAGTACTTC. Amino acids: CASSYRGVEETQYF.

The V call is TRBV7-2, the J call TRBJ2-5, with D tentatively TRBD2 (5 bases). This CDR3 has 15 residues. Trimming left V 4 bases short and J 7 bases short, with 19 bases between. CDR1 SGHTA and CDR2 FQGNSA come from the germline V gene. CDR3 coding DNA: TGTGCCAGCAGCTATCACGCAGCGGAGATCACGACCCAGTACTTC. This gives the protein CASSYHAAEITTQYF.

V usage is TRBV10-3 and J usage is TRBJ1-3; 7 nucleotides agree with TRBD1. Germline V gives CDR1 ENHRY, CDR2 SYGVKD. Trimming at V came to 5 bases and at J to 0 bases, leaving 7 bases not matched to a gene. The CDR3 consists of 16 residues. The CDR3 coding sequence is TGTGCCATCAGTAAAACAGGGGATCACTCTGGAAACACCATATATTTT. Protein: CAISKTGDHSGNTIYF.

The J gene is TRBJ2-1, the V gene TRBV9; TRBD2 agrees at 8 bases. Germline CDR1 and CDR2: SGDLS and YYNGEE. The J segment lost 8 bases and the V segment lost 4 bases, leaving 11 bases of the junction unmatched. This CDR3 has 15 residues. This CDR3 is CASSYLGGRRDEQFF. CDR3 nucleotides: TGTGCCAGCAGCTACCTCGGCGGGAGGAGGGATGAGCAGTTCTTC.

This CDR3 is CASSIRTGYEQYF. DNA of the CDR3: TGTGCCAGCAGCATAAGGACAGGCTACGAGCAGTACTTC. The V and J genes are TRBV9 and TRBJ2-7, with TRBD1 matching 7 bases. The V gene's germline CDR1 is SGDLS and CDR2 YYNGEE. V lost 4 bases and J lost 3; bases outside the gene matches: 4. The CDR3 is 13 amino acids.

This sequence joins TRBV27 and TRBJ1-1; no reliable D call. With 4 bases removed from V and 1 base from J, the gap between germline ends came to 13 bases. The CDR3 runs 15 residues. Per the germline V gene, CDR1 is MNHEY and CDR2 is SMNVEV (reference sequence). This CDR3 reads CASSSRGEWNTEAFF. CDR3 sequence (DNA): TGTGCCAGCAGTTCGCGCGGGGAATGGAACACTGAAGCTTTCTTT.

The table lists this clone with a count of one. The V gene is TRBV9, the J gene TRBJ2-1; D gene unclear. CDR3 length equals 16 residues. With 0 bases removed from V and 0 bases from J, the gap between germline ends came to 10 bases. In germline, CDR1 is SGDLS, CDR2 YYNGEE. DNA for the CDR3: TGTGCCAGCAGCGTAGAAATGTACAACTCCTACAATGAGCAGTTCTTC. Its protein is CASSVEMYNSYNEQFF.

CDR3 sequence reads: CASSLFLAGGPETYNEQFF. Written as DNA, the CDR3 is TGTGCCAGCAGCCTATTCCTAGCGGGAGGGCCTGAAACCTACAATGAGCAGTTCTTC. The rearrangement links TRBV5-6 to TRBJ2-1; 12 bases align to TRBD2. V shed 4 bases and J 2 bases; nucleotides not matched to a gene: 13. The CDR3 consists of 19 residues. From germline, CDR1 is SGHDT and CDR2 YYEEEE.

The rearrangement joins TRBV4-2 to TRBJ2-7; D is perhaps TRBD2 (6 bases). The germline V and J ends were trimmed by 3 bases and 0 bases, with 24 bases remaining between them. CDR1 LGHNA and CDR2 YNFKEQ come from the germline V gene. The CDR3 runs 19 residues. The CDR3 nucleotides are TGTGCCAGCAGCCACAACTCAGATGGTAGCGGCCTTAGCTCCTACGAGCAGTACTTC. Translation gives CASSHNSDGSGLSSYEQYF.

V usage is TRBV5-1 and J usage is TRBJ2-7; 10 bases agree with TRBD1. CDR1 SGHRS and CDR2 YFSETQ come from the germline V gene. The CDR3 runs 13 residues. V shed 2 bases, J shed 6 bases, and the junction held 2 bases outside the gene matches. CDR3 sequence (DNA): TGCGCCAGCAGCTTAAGGACAGGGGGCGAGCAGTACTTC. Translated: CASSLRTGGEQYF.

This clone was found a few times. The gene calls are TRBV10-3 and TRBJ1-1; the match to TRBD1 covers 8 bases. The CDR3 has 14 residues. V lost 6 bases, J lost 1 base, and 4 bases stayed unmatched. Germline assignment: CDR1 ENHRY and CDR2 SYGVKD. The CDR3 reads CAISPGGGNTEAFF. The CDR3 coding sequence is TGTGCCATCAGCCCAGGGGGCGGGAACACTGAAGCTTTCTTT.

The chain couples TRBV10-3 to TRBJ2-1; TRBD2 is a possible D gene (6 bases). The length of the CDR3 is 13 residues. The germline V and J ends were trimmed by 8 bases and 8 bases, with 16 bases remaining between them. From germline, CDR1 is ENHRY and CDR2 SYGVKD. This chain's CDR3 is CAIRTGADDEQFF. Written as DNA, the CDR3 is TGTGCCATCCGGACGGGAGCCGACGATGAGCAGTTCTTC.

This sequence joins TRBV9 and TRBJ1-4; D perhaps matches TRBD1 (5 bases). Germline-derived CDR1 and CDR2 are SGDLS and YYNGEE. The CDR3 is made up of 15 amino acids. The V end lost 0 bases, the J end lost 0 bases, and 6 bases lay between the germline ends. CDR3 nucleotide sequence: TGTGCCAGCAGCGTAGTAGGGGCAACTAATGAAAAACTGTTTTTT. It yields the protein CASSVVGATNEKLFF.

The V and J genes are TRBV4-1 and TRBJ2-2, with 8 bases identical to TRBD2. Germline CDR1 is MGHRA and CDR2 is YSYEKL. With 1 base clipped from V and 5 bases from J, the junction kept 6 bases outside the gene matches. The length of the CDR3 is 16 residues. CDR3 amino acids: CASSQAAGGRTGELFF. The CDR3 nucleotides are TGCGCCAGCAGCCAAGCTGCGGGAGGAAGGACCGGGGAGCTGTTTTTT.